This T cell receptor (beta chain) was captured in a study of CD8+ T cells in alopecia areata. Points from the study as a whole: TCR sharing across patients was less clear than in mice, possibly HLA-related. Normal scalp showed lower clonality than lesional scalp, especially alopecia totalis/universalis.

Concerning this clone itself: Its antigen is currently unknown.

Following RNA extraction, reverse transcription yielded cDNA that acted as the sequencing template. Repertoires were generated with immunoSEQ multiplex PCR, while TCRdb's copy carries only in-frame clones and drops some. The sample consists of 110,000 to 150,000 clones, more than 55% of them appearing once. The clonotype comes from a human donor in good health. Sequenced material: CD8+ T cells sorted from blood.

CDR3 sequence: CASSHTTGYGYTF. The DNA of the CDR3 is TGCGCCAGCAGCCACACGACGGGTTATGGCTACACCTTC. The chain employs TRBV4-1 and TRBJ1-2; unclear D gene. The V and J ends lost 3 bases and 5 bases respectively, with 10 bases between them. CDR3 length: 13 amino acids. Germline CDR1 MGHRA, CDR2 YSYEKL.